The entry that follows covers one T cell receptor beta chain sequence. It has no known antigen specificity. Base qualities are not provided; no much larger clone lies one nucleotide away. This sample is part of a study of PD-L1 blockade in urothelial cancer (dated by TCRdb to about 2017). A note on the overall study: All patients started therapy in the mid-2010s and received atezolizumab 1,200 mg intravenously every 3 weeks. Durable clinical benefit was achieved by nine patients but not by the remaining 20. An exploratory multi-omic analysis was conducted of the somatic, immune and clinical correlates of response to PD-L1 blockade with atezolizumab in urothelial cancer. An ECOG performance status of 0 or 1 was recorded for the patients, and 0 to 3 prior chemotherapy regimens had been received by the patients. Blood samples were analyzed at two time points: 3 weeks after treatment start (second dose) and 6 weeks after treatment start. TCR sequencing covered pretreatment tumor samples and matched, serially collected peripheral blood taken before and after atezolizumab treatment. Durable clinical benefit meant progression-free survival longer than 6 months, and TCR features were also tested against progression-free and overall survival. About 85% of the roughly 29 patients were males with bladder-origin urothelial cancer, and about 60% of the 29 reported a prior smoking history. In the same patients, pretreatment tumors underwent whole exome sequencing and RNA sequencing in addition to TCR sequencing. Blood samples gave a median of about 140,000 T cells and 82,636 unique TCRs, with a median clonality of approximately 0.08. Around 29 patients had pretreatment blood TCR-seq, some 25 had at least one posttreatment blood collection, and some 25 had tumor TCR-seq.

The study at large found these results: A pretreatment peripheral blood TCR clonality below the median was linked to improved progression-free and overall survival. Patients with durable benefit showed greater expansion of tumor-associated TCR clones in peripheral blood 3 weeks after starting treatment (n of about 22, p = 0.022). Because of the small sample size (n ≈ 27) and the many exploratory analyses performed, the results are intended to be regarded as hypothesis-generating.

The CDR3 contains 14 residues, cysteine and phenylalanine counted. The entry retains the CDR3 DNA only, 42 bases that are in frame from base 1. Trimming costs V 8 bases and J 3 bases, and their ends lie 14 bases apart. The germline V gene specifies MGHDK as CDR1 and SYGVNS as CDR2. The time point label corresponds to: pretreatment peripheral blood. A cohort of approximately 31 patients with locally advanced or metastatic urothelial carcinoma, treated at Memorial Sloan Kettering on a trial protocol, was included. Peripheral blood mononuclear cells were collected pretreatment and during treatment, with between 1 and 8 total time points per patient. The Qiagen DNeasy Blood extraction kit was used to purify genomic DNA from total PBMCs and tumor samples. PBMCs were collected pretreatment and during treatment, and were isolated and stored as previously described. Synthetic TCR analog templates were spiked into each PCR to estimate absolute template abundance from read counts. The immunoSEQ assay used bias-controlled V and J gene primers to amplify TCRbeta CDR3 regions from genomic DNA. Rearranged TCRbeta segments were sequenced at approximately 20X coverage. The original methods were these. Clustering was used to correct sequencing errors, and CDR3s were annotated against IMGT so that V, D and J genes could be assigned. Downstream analyses used only productive TCRbeta rearrangements and left out out-of-frame or stop-codon sequences. To compute clonality, Shannon entropy was normalized by the log of the number of unique productive sequences and then subtracted from one. Fisher's exact test with Benjamini-Hochberg correction, at a threshold of adjusted p below 0.01, was used to find clones that differed between time points or between blood and tumor. Imported from immuneACCESS, the table was reduced by TCRdb to in-frame sequences with V and J called. These copies leave out some clones; in studies compared against another copy, an unresolved V gene accounts for under half, and the cause of the remainder is not known. V and J calls and clone size are given by that table; D and trimming were obtained from the DNA. The sample table lists around 38,000 clones, nearly 85% of them with a count of one. The ten top clones hold 15% to 17% of the sample.

The clonotype was recovered from a man in his 60s with urothelial cancer. This receptor chain uses TRBV25-1 and TRBJ1-5; the D gene cannot be named for sure. The input for sequencing was PBMCs, taken around atezolizumab (anti-PD-L1) treatment. The CDR3 reads as follows: CASPGSSLNQPQHF. Here is the DNA: TGTGCCAGCCCCGGGTCCAGCCTCAATCAGCCCCAGCATTTT.